This T cell receptor beta chain was recovered during a study of Ad26.COV2.S vaccination and SARS-CoV-2 variants. The table lists this clone with a few counts. The identical CDR3 is also encoded by other nucleotide sequences in the sample. Trimming shortened V by 6 bases and J by 2 bases, and 7 bases separated the two germline ends. The CDR3 is 12 residues long. CDR1 is LGHDT, CDR2 YNNKEL, per germline (reference sequence). Sample treatment: around 19 received Ad26.COV2.S at low or high dose, single or two shots; roughly 5 received placebo; per-sample allocation not given. The samples date from day 63 after the first vaccine or placebo injection. It was an adult aged 18-55 years in Boston who was the donor. The assay was immunoSEQ multiplex PCR, and TCRdb's table has in-frame clones only and misses some. The repertoire holds 350,000 to 400,000 clones, with around 85% as singletons.

This specimen was peripheral blood, taken in a trial of Ad26.COV2.S vaccine versus placebo. This chain joins TRBV3-1 (or the pseudogene TRBV3-2) and TRBJ2-5; D is unresolved. This clonotype originated in a person aged 18-60 years who received the Ad26.COV2.S COVID-19 vaccine or a placebo. The CDR3 sequence: CASSRQQETQYF. CDR3 in DNA: TGTGCCAGCAGTCGTCAGCAAGAGACCCAGTACTTC.